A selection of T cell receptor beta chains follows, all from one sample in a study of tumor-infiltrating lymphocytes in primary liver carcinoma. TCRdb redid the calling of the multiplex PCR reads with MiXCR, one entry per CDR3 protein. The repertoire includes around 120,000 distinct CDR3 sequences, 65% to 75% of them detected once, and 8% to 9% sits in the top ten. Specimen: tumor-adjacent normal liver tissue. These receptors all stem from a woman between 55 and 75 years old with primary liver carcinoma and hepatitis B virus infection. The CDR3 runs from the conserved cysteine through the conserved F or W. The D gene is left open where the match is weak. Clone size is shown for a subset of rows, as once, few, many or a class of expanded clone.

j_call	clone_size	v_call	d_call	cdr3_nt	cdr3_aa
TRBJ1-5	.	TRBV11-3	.	TGTGTCAGCAACTTAGATCTGGGGGTGGCTCAGCCCCAGCAGTTT	CVSNLDLGVAQPQQF
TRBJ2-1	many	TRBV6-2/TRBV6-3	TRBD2	TGTGCCAGCAGGCCCCCCGCTAGCGGGAGCTATGAGCAGTTCTTC	CASRPPASGSYEQFF
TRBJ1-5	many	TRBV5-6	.	TGTGCCAGCAGCTTGGGGTGGAGCAATCAGCCCCAGCATTTT	CASSLGWSNQPQHF
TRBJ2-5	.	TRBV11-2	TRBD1	TGTACCAGCAGCTTAGAGTTGGTGACAGGGGGCCAGCAAGAGACCCAGTACTTC	CTSSLELVTGGQQETQYF
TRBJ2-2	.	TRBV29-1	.	TGCAGCGTCCCAGAGTTAACCGGGGAGCTCTTTTTT	CSVPELTGELFF
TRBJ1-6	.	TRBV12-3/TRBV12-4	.	TGTGCCAGCAGCCCCCCGGGGACGGCAAATAATTCACCCCTCCACTTT	CASSPPGTANNSPLHF
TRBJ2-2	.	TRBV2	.	TGTGCCTGCAGTGGCGAGCAGGGGAATGCCGGGGAGCTGTTTTTT	CACSGEQGNAGELFF
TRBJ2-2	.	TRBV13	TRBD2	TGTGCGAGCAGCCACCGGACTAGCGGGAGTTTACCCGACACCGGGGAGCTGTTTTTT	CASSHRTSGSLPDTGELFF
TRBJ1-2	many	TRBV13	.	TGTGCCAGCAGCCGCAAGGAGGGGGTGGATGGCTACACCTTC	CASSRKEGVDGYTF
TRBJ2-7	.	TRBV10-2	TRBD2	TGCGCCAGCAGCCCACCAACTAGCGGGAGAGGTTACGAGCTGTACTTC	CASSPPTSGRGYELYF
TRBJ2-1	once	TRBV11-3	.	TGTGCCAGCAGTAGAACAACCATTAGGCAGTTCTTT	CASSRTTIRQFF
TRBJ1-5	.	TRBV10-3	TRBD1	TGTGCCATCAGCTCAACGGCCGGGATAGGGGGCACAGATACGCAGCATTTT	CAISSTAGIGGTDTQHF
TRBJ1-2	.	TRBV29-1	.	TGCAGCGTTGAAGATCTGGAGGGACTAGACTATGGCTACACATTC	CSVEDLEGLDYGYTF
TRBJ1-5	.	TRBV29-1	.	TGCAGGGTTCTTGGGGCAGGGAGCGATCAGCCCCAGCATTTT	CRVLGAGSDQPQHF
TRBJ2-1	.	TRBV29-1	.	TGCAGCGCCCCGGGACTGGGGGCTGAAATCACAAAAGGGCAGTTCTTC	CSAPGLGAEITKGQFF
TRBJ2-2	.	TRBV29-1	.	TGCAGCGTTAGAGGACAGTCCACCGGGGAGCTGTTGTTC	CSVRGQSTGELLF
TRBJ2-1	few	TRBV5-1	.	TGCGCCAGCAGCTTGGATGCCCTGAACAATGAGCAGTTCTTC	CASSLDALNNEQFF
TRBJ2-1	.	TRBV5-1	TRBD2	TGCGCCAGTAGCTTGGTTTCGGGAGGACCATACAATGTGCAGTTCTTC	CASSLVSGGPYNVQFF
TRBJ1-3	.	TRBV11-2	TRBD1	TGTGCCAGCAGTCGGACAGGAGGAGACACCATATATTTT	CASSRTGGDTIYF
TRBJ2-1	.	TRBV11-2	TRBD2	TGTGCCAGTAGCCTGACCCGGGGGGTAGGAGAGAATGAGCAGCTCTTC	CASSLTRGVGENEQLF
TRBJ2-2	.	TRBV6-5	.	TGTGCCTGCAGACTATCAGGGACGAACACCGGGGAGCTGCTTTTT	CACRLSGTNTGELLF
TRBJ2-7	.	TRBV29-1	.	TGCAGCATGACAGAAGAAATCACCTACGACGACCAGTACTTC	CSMTEEITYDDQYF
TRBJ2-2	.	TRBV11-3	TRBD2	TGTGCCAGCAACCCTAACCCGATTCTAGCGGGAGCTGGGGAGCTGTTTTTT	CASNPNPILAGAGELFF
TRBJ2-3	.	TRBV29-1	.	TGCAGCGCGGGGTTCGGACAGTGCACAGATACGCAGTATTTT	CSAGFGQCTDTQYF
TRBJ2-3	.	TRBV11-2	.	TGTGCCGGCAGCTTCGGAGTATCGGGCACAGATACGCAGTATTTT	CAGSFGVSGTDTQYF
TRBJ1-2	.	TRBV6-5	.	TGTGCCAGCAGTTACTTCTCAGTTAGCTACGCGGCCCCCATAATAGGCTATGGCTACACCTTC	CASSYFSVSYAAPIIGYGYTF
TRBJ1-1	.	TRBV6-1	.	TGTGACAGCAGTGCGGAGACGGGGGGAGGCACGTTAGCTTTCTTT	CDSSAETGGGTLAFF
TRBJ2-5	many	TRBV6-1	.	TGTGCCAGCAGTGAAGGGGGGACCCAAGAGACCCAGTACTTC	CASSEGGTQETQYF
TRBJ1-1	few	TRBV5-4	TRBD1	TGTGCCAGCAGCCCACGGACAGGGAACACTGAAGCTATCTTT	CASSPRTGNTEAIF
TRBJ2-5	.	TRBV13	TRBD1	TGTGCCAGCGGCTTATCGGGGACAGGCCAAGAGACCCAGTACTTC	CASGLSGTGQETQYF
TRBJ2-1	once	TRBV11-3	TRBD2	TGTGCCAACGGCTCAAGATCCGGACTAGCGGCCTACAATGAGCAGTTCTTC	CANGSRSGLAAYNEQFF
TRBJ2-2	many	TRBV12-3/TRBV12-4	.	TGTGCCAGCAGTTTAGGGGGGAGTGCCGGGGAGCTGTTTTTT	CASSLGGSAGELFF
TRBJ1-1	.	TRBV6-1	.	TGTGCCAGCAGTGAAGTTGACAGCTTGAACATTGAAGCTTTCTTT	CASSEVDSLNIEAFF
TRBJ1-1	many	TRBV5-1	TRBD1	TGCGCCAGCAGCCAGGGACAGGGGATGAACACTGAAGCTTTCTTT	CASSQGQGMNTEAFF
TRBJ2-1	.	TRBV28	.	TGTGCCAGCAGTTTGACCGGGACTCACAATGAGCAGTTCTTC	CASSLTGTHNEQFF
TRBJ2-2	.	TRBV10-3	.	TGTACCATCAGAGGAGGAGGGCGAACCGGGGAGCTATTTTTT	CTIRGGGRTGELFF
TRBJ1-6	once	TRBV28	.	TGTGCCTGCAAGGGACAAGTGAATTCACCCCTCCACTTT	CACKGQVNSPLHF
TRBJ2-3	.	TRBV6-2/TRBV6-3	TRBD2	TGCACCAGCCTCTTAGCGGGAGCTGCAGATACGCAGTATTTT	CTSLLAGAADTQYF
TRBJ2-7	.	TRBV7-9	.	TGTGCCAGCAGCGCCGGGCCCGACTACGAGCAGTACTTC	CASSAGPDYEQYF
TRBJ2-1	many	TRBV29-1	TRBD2	TGCAGCGTTGTAGGACTAGCGGCCTACAATGAGCAGTTCTTC	CSVVGLAAYNEQFF
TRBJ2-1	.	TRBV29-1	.	TGCAGCGTGCAGACAGGACGCAGCAATGAGCAGTTCTTC	CSVQTGRSNEQFF
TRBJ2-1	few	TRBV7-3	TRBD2	TGTGCCAGCAGCTTAAACGGGGCGGGGGGCAATGAGCAGTTCTTC	CASSLNGAGGNEQFF
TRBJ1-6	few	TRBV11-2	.	TGTGCCAGCAGCTCCGACTGGGGTTCACCCCTCCACTTT	CASSSDWGSPLHF
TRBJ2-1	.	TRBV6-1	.	TGTGTCAGCAGTGATTACATCAGCTTGCCACAGTTCTTC	CVSSDYISLPQFF
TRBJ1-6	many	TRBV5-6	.	TGTGCCAGCACCCTCGATAATTCACCCCTCCACTTT	CASTLDNSPLHF
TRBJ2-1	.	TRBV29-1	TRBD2	TGCAGCGTTAAGCGGGATTACTACAATGAGCAGTTCTTC	CSVKRDYYNEQFF
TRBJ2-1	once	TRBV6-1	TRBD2	TGTGTCAGCAGGGGACTAGCGGAATCCCAGGGAAGGCAGTTCTTC	CVSRGLAESQGRQFF
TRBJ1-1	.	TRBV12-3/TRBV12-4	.	TGTGCCAGCAGCAATGGGAAGGGTGCTTTCTTT	CASSNGKGAFF
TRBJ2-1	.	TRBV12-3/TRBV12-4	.	TGTGCCAGCAGTTACAGAGAGGACAATGGGCAGTTCTTC	CASSYREDNGQFF
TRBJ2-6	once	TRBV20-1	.	TGCAGTGCTAGTGGTCAGGCGGGGGCCTCTGGGGCCAACGTCCTGACTTTC	CSASGQAGASGANVLTF
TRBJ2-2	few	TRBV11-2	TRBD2	TGTGCCAGCAGCTTAGTGACTAGCGGGGGCACCGGGGAGCTGTTTTTT	CASSLVTSGGTGELFF
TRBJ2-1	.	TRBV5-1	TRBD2	TGCGCCAGCAGCCCGGATGTGGTAACGGGGGGTGAGCAATTCTTC	CASSPDVVTGGEQFF
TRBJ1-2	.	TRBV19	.	TGTGCCAGTAGTAGCCGGATTCGAGCTGACTATGGCTACACCTTC	CASSSRIRADYGYTF
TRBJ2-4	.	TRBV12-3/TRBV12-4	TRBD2	TGTCCTAGCAGAAGCGGGAGGACCAAAAACATTCAGTACTTC	CPSRSGRTKNIQYF
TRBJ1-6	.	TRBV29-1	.	TGCAGCGGTAACCCGGACAAAAGGAGCTCCTATAATCCACCCCTCCACTTT	CSGNPDKRSSYNPPLHF
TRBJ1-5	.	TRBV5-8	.	TGTGCCAGCAACTCCCTTGGAGGAGGCAATCAGTCCCAGCATTTT	CASNSLGGGNQSQHF
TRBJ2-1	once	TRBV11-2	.	TGTCCCAGCAGCTTAGGGTGGGCTAGCAGAAGGAGAAGCAAAACCTACAATGAGCAGTTCTTC	CPSSLGWASRRRSKTYNEQFF
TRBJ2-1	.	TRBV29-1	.	TGCAGCGTTGATCGCCGGGGAGGTGAACAGTTCTTC	CSVDRRGGEQFF
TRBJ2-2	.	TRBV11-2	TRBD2	TGTGCCAGCAGCCCCGACCCCGGGACTAGCGGGATTGGGACCTGGGAGCTGTTTTTT	CASSPDPGTSGIGTWELFF